The entry that follows covers one TCR beta chain sequence. Primers: 60 Vbeta forward and 13 Jbeta reverse. Only in-frame clones appear in the TCRdb table, and some are missing; sequencing was by immunoSEQ multiplex PCR. The sample lists more than 100,000 clones, just under 90% seen once, with under 6.5% in the top ten. This sample is drawn from a study of cytomegalovirus exposure and HLA in healthy donors. Per the germline V gene, CDR1 is SEHNR and CDR2 is FQNEAQ (reference sequence). The CDR3 runs to 16 residues. The ends lost 4 bases at V and 5 bases at J; junction bases unmatched: 8. The TCR originated in a woman under 40 in good health and CMV-seronegative. Sequencing was carried out using PBMCs. The rearrangement links TRBV7-9 to TRBJ2-3; 11 bases line up with TRBD2. The CDR3 nucleotides are TGTGCCAGCAGCTCTCCGGGACTAGCGGAAGAAGATACGCAGTATTTT. This codes for CASSSPGLAEEDTQYF.